The sequence of this T cell receptor beta chain was determined in a study of blood T cells in healthy people across ages. Findings of the study overall: Reliance upon unsorted PBMCs precluded definitive naive versus antigen-experienced comparison. More naive CD4+ cells and higher diversity were found in long-lived than in aged donors. Changes seen in expanded clonotypes were possibly confounded by donor CMV status left unknown.

The germline gives CDR1 DFQATT, CDR2 SNEGSKA (reference sequence). The CDR3 has 15 residues. V lost 2 bases and J 1 base, leaving 12 bases between the germline ends. A word on this clonotype: Its antigen is as yet unknown.

Each sample yielded at least 6 micrograms of PBMC total RNA. A second PCR, run for 7 to 11 cycles, used a sample-barcoded 5' primer plus a J-beta primer mix. TCRdb re-called the 5' RACE reads with MiXCR, one entry per CDR3 protein. The table has about 620,000 distinct CDR3 sequences, under 65% seen once. The material sequenced was blood. The clonotype originates from an elderly woman in good health. This rearrangement joins TRBV20-1 to TRBJ2-1; a possible D gene is TRBD2 (5 bases). This chain's CDR3 is CSARKRGFSYNEQFF. Here the CDR3 DNA reads TGCAGTGCTAGAAAACGCGGGTTTTCCTACAATGAGCAGTTCTTC.